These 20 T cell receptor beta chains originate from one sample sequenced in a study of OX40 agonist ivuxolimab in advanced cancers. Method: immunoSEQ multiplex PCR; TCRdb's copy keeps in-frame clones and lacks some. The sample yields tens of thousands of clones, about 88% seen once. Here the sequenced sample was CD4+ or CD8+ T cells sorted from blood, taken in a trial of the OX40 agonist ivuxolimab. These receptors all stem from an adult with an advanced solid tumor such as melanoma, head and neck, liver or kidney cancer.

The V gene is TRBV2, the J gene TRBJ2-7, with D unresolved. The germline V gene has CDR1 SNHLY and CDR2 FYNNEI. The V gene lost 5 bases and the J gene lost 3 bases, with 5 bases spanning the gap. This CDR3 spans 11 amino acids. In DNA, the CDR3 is TGTGCCAGCAGTACCCTCTACGAGCAGTACTTC. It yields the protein CASSTLYEQYF.

The CDR3 sequence: CASRRQGKATEAFF. Here the CDR3 DNA reads TGTGCCAGCAGGCGACAGGGGAAGGCCACTGAAGCTTTCTTT. The V and J genes are TRBV6-6 and TRBJ1-1, with TRBD1 identical over 8 bases. CDR1 and CDR2 from the germline V gene are MNHNY and SVGAGI (reference sequence). The CDR3 covers 14 residues. J was trimmed by 4 bases and V by 6 bases; bases with no gene match: 7.

The CDR3 nucleotides read TGCGCCAGCAGCCAAGATAATGGGTATCAGGGAGTGACCCAGTACTTC. This encodes CASSQDNGYQGVTQYF. The V call is TRBV4-1, the J call TRBJ2-5; tentatively, D is TRBD1 or TRBD2 (5 bases each). Trimming cost V 0 bases and J 7 bases, with 18 bases left between them. The CDR3 is 16 amino acids. Per germline, CDR1 MGHRA and CDR2 YSYEKL.

The CDR3 DNA is TGTGCCAGCGGACTAGCGGCCCGGGAGACCCAGTACTTC. Translating gives CASGLAARETQYF. V is TRBV2 and J is TRBJ2-5, with 10 bases identical to TRBD2. V trimming: 8 bases; J trimming: 5 bases; junction bases outside the gene matches: 5. Germline CDR1 reads SNHLY; CDR2 reads FYNNEI. This CDR3 spans 13 amino acids.

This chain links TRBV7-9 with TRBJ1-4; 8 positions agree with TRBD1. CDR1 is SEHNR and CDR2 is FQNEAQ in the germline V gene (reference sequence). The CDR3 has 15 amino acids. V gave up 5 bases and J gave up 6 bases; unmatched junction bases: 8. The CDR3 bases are TGTGCCAGCAGCCCCGGGCAGGGGGCCGATGAAAAACTGTTTTTT. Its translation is CASSPGQGADEKLFF.

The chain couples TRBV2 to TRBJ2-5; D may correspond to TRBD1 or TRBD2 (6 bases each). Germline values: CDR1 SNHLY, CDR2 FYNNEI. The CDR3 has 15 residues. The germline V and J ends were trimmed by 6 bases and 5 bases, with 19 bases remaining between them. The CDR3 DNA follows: TGTGCCAGCAGCCCCGTGAAGGGGGGTGGGGAGACCCAGTACTTC. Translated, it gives CASSPVKGGGETQYF.

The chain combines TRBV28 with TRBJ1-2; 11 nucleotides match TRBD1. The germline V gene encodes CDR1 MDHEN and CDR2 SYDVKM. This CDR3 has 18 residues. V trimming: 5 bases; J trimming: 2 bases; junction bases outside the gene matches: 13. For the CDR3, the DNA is TGTGCCAGCAGTCCCTGGCGGGACAGGGGGATTGGAAACTATGGCTACACCTTC. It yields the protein CASSPWRDRGIGNYGYTF.

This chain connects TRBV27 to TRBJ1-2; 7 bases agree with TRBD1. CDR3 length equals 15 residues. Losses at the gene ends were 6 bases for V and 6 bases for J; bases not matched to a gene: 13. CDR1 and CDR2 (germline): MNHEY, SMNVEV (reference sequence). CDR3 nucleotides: TGTGCCAGCAGACCCCGGGAACAGGGGCTCCATGGCTACACCTTC. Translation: CASRPREQGLHGYTF.

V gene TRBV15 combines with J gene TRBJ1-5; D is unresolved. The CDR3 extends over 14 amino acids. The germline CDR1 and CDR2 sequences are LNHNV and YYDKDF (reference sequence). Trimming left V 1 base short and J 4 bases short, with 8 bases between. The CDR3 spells CATSRGGTNQPQHF. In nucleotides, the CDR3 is TGTGCCACCAGCAGAGGGGGAACGAATCAGCCCCAGCATTTT. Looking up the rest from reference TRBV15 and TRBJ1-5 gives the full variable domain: DAMVIQNPRYQVTQFGKPVTLSCSQTLNHNVMYWYQQKSSQAPKLLFHYYDKDFNNEADTPDNFQSRRPNTSFCFLDIRSPGLGDTAMYLCATSRGGTNQPQHFGDGTRLSIL.

The DNA of the CDR3 is TGTGCCAGTGCTCCAAGCGGGACAGGGGTCCCCTACAATGAGCAGTTCTTC. Translated, it gives CASAPSGTGVPYNEQFF. This rearrangement joins TRBV4-2 to TRBJ2-1; 10 bases fit TRBD1. The V segment lost 9 bases and the J segment 2 bases; nucleotides outside the gene matches: 13. The CDR3 loop spans 17 amino acids. Looked up from germline, CDR1 is LGHNA and CDR2 is YNFKEQ.

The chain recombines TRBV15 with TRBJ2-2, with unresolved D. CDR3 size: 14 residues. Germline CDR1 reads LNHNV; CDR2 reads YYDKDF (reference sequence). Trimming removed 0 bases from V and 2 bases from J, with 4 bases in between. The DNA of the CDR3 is TGTGCCACCAGCAGAGAGGGAAACACCGGGGAGCTGTTTTTT. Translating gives CATSREGNTGELFF. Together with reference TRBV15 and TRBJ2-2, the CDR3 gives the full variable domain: DAMVIQNPRYQVTQFGKPVTLSCSQTLNHNVMYWYQQKSSQAPKLLFHYYDKDFNNEADTPDNFQSRRPNTSFCFLDIRSPGLGDTAMYLCATSREGNTGELFFGEGSRLTVL.

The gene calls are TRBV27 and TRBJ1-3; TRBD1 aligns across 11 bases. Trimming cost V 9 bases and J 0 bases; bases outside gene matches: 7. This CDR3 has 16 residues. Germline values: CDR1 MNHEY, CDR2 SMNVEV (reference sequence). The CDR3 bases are TGTGCCAGTCGGACAGGGGGCTCACTCTCTGGAAACACCATATATTTT. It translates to CASRTGGSLSGNTIYF.

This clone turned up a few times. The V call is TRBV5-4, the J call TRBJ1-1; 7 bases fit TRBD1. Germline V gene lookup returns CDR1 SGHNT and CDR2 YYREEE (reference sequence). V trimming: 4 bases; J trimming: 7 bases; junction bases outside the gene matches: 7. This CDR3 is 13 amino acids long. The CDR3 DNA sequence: TGTGCCAGCAGCGTGCAGGGGGTCATTGAAGCTTTCTTT. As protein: CASSVQGVIEAFF. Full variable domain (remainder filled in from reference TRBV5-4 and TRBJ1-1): ETGVTQSPTHLIKTRGQQVTLRCSSQSGHNTVSWYQQALGQGPQFIFQYYREEENGRGNFPPRFSGLQFPNYSSELNVNALELDDSALYLCASSVQGVIEAFFGQGTRLTVV.

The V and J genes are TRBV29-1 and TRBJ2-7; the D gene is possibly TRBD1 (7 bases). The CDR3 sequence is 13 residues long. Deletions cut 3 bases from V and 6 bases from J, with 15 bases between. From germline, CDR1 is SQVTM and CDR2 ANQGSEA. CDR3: CSVDGPGGGEQYF. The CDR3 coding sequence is TGCAGCGTTGACGGGCCAGGGGGAGGCGAGCAGTACTTC.

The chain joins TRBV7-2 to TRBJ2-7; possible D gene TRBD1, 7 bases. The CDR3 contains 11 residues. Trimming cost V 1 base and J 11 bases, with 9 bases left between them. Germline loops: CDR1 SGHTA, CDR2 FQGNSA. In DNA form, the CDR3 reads TGTGCCAGCAGCTTAGGCGGGACAGAGTACTTC. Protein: CASSLGGTEYF.

The CDR3 loop reads CATARGPHNSPLHF. The CDR3 region has the DNA TGTGCCACGGCCCGTGGGCCCCATAATTCACCCCTCCACTTT. The rearrangement links TRBV15 to TRBJ1-6; D remains unclear. Germline CDR1 reads LNHNV; CDR2 reads YYDKDF (reference sequence). V dropped 9 bases and J dropped 5 bases, with 14 bases sitting between them. The length of the CDR3 is 14 residues.

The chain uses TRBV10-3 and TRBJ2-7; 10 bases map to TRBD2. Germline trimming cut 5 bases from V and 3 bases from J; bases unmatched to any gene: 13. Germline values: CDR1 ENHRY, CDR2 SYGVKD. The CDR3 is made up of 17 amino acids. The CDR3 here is CAISRTSGLSQGYEQYF. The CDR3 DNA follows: TGTGCCATCAGTCGGACTAGCGGTCTATCTCAGGGCTACGAGCAGTACTTC.

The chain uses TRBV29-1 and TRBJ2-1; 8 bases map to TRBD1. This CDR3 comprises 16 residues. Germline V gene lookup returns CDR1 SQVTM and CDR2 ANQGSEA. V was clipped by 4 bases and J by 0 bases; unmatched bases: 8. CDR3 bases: TGCAGCGTTGCCAGACAGGGGACGAGCTCCTACAATGAGCAGTTCTTC. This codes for CSVARQGTSSYNEQFF.

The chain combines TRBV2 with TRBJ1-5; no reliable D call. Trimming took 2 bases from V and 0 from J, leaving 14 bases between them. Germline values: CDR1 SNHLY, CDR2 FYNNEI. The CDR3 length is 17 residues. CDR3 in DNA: TGTGCCAGCAGTGAATGGAGGCAGGCCTATAGCAATCAGCCCCAGCATTTT. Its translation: CASSEWRQAYSNQPQHF.

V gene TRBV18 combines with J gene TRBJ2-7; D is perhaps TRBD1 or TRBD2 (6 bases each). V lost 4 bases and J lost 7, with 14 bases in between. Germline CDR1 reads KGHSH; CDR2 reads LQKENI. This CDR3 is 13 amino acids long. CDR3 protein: CASSQDRGREQYF. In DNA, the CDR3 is TGTGCCAGCTCACAGGATCGGGGGCGGGAGCAGTACTTC.